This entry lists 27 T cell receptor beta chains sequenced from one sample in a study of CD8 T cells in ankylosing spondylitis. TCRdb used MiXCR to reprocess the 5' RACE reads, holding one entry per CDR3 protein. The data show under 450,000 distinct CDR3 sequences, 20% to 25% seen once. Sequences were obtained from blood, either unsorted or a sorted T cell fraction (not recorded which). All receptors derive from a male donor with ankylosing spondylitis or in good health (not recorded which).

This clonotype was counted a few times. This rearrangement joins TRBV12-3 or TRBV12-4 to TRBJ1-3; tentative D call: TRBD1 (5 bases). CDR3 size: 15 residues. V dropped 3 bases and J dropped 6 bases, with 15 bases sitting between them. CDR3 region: CASSFTGQGPNTIYF. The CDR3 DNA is TGTGCCAGCAGTTTTACTGGGCAGGGACCAAACACCATATATTTT.

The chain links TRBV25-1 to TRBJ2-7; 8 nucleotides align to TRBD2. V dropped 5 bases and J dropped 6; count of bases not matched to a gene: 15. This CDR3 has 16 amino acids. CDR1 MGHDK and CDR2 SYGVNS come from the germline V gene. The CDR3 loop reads CASSPPGLAGGSEQYF. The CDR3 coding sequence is TGTGCCAGCAGTCCCCCGGGATTGGCGGGGGGATCCGAGCAGTACTTC.

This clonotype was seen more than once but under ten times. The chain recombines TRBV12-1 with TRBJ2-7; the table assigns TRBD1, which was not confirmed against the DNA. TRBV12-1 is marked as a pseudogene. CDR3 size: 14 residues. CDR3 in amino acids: CASSLGQERWEQYF. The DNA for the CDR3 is TGTGCCAGCAGCTTGGGACAGGAGAGGTGGGAGCAGTACTTC.

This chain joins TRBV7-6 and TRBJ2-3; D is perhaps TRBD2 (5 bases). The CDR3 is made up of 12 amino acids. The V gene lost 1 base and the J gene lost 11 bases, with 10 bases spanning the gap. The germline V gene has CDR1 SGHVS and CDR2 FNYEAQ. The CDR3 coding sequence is TGTGCCAGCAGCTTAGGAGGGATCGAGCAGTATTTT. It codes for CASSLGGIEQYF.

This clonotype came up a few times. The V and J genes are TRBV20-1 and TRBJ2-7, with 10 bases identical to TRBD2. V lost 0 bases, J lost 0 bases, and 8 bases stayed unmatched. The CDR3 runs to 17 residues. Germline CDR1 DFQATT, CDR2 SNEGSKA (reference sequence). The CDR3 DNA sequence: TGCAGTGCTAGAGATCAACTAGCGGGGCCCTACTCCTACGAGCAGTACTTC. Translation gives CSARDQLAGPYSYEQYF.

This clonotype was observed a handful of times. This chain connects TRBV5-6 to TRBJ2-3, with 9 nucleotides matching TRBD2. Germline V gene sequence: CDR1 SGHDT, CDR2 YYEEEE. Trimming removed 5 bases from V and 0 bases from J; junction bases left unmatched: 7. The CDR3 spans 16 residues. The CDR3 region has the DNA TGTGCCAGCAGTGTAGCGGGGGCACCTAGCACAGATACGCAGTATTTT. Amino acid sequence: CASSVAGAPSTDTQYF.

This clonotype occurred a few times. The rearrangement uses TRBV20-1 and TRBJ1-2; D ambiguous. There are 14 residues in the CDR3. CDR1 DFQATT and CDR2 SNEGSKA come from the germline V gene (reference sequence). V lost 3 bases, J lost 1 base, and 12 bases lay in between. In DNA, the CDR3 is TGCAGTGCTAGTAGGAGCGGTCTTAACTATGGCTACACCTTC. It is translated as CSASRSGLNYGYTF.

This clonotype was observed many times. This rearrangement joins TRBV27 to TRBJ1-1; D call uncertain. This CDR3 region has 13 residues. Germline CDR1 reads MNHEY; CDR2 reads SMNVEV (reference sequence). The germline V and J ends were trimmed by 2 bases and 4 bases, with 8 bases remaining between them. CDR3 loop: CASSLPGLTEAFF. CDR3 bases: TGTGCCAGCAGTTTACCCGGGCTCACTGAAGCTTTCTTT.

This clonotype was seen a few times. CDR3 bases: TGTGCCAGCAGCTTAGGGGGGCCCCTCCCCAATGAGCAGTTCTTC. The encoded protein is CASSLGGPLPNEQFF. The chain links TRBV11-2 to TRBJ2-1; D might be TRBD1 (6 bases). Trimming took 1 base from V and 6 from J, leaving 13 bases between them. Germline CDR1 and CDR2: SGHAT and FQNNGV. The length of the CDR3 is 15 residues.

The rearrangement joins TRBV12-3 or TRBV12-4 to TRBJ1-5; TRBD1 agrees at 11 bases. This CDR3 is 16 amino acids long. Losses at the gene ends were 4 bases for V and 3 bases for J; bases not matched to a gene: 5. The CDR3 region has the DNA TGTGCCAGCAGTTCAGGACAGGGGGCTGTCAATCAGCCCCAGCATTTT. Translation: CASSSGQGAVNQPQHF.

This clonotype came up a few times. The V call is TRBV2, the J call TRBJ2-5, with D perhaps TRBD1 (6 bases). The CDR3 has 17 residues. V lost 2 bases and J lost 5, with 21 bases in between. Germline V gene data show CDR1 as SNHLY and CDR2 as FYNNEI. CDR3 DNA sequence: TGTGCCAGCAGTGAACTCGGTCAGGGGACCGGGTGGGAGACCCAGTACTTC. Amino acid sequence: CASSELGQGTGWETQYF.

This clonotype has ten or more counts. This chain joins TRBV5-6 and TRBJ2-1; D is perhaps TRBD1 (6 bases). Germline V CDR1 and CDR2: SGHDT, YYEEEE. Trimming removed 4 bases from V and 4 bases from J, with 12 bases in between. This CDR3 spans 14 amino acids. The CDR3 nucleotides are TGTGCCAGCAGCACACGGACAGAATACAATGAGCAGTTCTTC. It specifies CASSTRTEYNEQFF.

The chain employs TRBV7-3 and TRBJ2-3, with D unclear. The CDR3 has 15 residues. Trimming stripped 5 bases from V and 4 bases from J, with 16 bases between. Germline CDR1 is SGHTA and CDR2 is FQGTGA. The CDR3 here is CASSTPGVFPDTQYF. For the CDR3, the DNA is TGTGCCAGCAGCACCCCGGGCGTATTCCCAGATACGCAGTATTTT.

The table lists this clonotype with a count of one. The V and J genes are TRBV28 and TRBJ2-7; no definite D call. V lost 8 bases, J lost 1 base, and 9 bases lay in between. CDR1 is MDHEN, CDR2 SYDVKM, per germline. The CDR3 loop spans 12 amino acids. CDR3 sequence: CASLGFSYEQYF. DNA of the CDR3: TGTGCCAGCCTTGGGTTTTCCTACGAGCAGTACTTC.

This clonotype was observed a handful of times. The CDR3 reads CASSSGTFAPLEQYF. CDR3 DNA sequence: TGTGCCAGCAGTTCCGGGACTTTTGCCCCCCTCGAGCAGTACTTC. The V and J genes are TRBV27 and TRBJ2-7; D is possibly TRBD2 (6 bases). Germline CDR1 reads MNHEY; CDR2 reads SMNVEV (reference sequence). The length of the CDR3 is 15 residues. Trimming removed 4 bases from V and 6 bases from J, with 19 bases in between.

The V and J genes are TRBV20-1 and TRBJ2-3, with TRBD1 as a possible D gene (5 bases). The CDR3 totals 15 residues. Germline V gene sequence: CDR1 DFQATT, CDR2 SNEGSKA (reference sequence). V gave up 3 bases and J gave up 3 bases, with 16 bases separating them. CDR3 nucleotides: TGCAGTGCTAGTGGGTTCACAGGAGCTACAGATACGCAGTATTTT. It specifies CSASGFTGATDTQYF.

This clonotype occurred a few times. Written as DNA, the CDR3 is TGTGCCACCAGTGATTCTGGCGGGGGGCTAACCTACAATGAGCAGTTCTTC. Protein sequence: CATSDSGGGLTYNEQFF. The chain uses TRBV24-1 and TRBJ2-1; TRBD2 matches 8 bases. The germline V gene encodes CDR1 KGHDR and CDR2 SFDVKD. The CDR3 extends over 17 amino acids. Trimming at V came to 2 bases and at J to 2 bases, leaving 7 bases not matched to a gene.

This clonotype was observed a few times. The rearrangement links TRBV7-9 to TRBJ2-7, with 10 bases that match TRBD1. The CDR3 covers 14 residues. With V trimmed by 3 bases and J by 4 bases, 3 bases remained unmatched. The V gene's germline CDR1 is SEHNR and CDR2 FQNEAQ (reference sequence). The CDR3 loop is CASSFLGQGYEQYF. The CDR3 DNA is TGTGCCAGCAGCTTCCTGGGACAGGGGTACGAGCAGTACTTC.

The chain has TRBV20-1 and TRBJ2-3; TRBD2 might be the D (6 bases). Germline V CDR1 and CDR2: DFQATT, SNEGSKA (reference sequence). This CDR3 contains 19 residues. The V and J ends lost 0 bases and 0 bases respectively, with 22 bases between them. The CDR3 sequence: CSARDFPLLATSSTDTQYF. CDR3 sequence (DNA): TGCAGTGCTAGAGACTTCCCTCTCCTAGCGACGTCTAGCACAGATACGCAGTATTTT.

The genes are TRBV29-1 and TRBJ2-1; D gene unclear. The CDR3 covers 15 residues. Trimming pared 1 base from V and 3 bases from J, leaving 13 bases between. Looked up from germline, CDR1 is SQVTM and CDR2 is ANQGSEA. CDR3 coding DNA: TGCAGCGTTGAAGTAGGCCGATCCTACTACAATGAGCAGTTCTTC. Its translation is CSVEVGRSYYNEQFF.

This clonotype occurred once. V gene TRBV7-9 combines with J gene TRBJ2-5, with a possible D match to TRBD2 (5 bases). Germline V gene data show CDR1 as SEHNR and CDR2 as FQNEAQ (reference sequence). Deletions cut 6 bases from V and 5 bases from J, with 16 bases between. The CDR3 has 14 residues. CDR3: CASSRTLGGETQYF. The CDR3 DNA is TGTGCCAGCAGTAGGACTTTGGGCGGGGAGACCCAGTACTTC. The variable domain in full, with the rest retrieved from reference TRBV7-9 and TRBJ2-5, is DTGVSQNPRHKITKRGQNVTFRCDPISEHNRLYWYRQTLGQGPEFLTYFQNEAQLEKSRLLSDRFSAERPKGSFSTLEIQRTEQGDSAMYLCASSRTLGGETQYFGPGTRLLVL.

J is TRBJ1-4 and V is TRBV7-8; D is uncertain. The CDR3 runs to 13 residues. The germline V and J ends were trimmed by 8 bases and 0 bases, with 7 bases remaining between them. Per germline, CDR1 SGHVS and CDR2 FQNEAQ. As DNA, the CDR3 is TGTGCCAGCTCAAGCCCAACTAATGAAAAACTGTTTTTT. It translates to CASSSPTNEKLFF. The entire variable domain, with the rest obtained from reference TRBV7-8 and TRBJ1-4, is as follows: GAGVSQSPRYKVAKRGQDVALRCDPISGHVSLFWYQQALGQGPEFLTYFQNEAQLDKSGLPSDRFFAERPEGSVSTLKIQRTQQEDSAVYLCASSSPTNEKLFFGSGTQLSVL.

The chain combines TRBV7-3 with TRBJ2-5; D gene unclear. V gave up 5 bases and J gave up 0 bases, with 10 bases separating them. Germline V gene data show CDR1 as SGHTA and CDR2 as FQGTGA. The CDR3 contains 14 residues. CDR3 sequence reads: CASSPTVYQETQYF. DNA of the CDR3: TGTGCCAGCAGCCCCACAGTGTACCAAGAGACCCAGTACTTC.

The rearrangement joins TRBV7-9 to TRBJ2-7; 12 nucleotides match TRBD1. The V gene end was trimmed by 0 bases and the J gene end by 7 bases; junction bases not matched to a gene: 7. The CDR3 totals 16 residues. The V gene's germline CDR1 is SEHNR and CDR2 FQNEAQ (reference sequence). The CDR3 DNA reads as TGTGCCAGCAGCTTAGCTCGGGGACAGGGGGCTGGGGAGCAGTACTTC. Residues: CASSLARGQGAGEQYF. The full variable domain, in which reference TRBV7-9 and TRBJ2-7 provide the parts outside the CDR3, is DTGVSQNPRHKITKRGQNVTFRCDPISEHNRLYWYRQTLGQGPEFLTYFQNEAQLEKSRLLSDRFSAERPKGSFSTLEIQRTEQGDSAMYLCASSLARGQGAGEQYFGPGTRLTVT.

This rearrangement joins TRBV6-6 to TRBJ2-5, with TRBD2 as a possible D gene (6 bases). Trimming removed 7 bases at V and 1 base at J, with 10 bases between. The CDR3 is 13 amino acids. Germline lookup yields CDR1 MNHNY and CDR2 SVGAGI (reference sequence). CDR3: CASKRLGQETQYF. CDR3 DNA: TGTGCCAGCAAGCGACTAGGCCAAGAGACCCAGTACTTC.

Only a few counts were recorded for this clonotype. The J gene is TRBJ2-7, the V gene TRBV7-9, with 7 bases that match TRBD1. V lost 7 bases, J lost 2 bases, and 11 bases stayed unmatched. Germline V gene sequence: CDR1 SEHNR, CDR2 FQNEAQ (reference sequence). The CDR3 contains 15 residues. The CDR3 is CASTEQGIYPYEQYF. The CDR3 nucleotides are TGTGCCAGCACAGAACAGGGGATTTACCCCTACGAGCAGTACTTC.

CDR3 region: CASSYEVGQPQHF. The CDR3 DNA follows: TGTGCCAGCAGTTACGAGGTAGGACAGCCCCAGCATTTT. The chain employs TRBV6-6 and TRBJ1-5; D uncertain. Germline CDR1 is MNHNY and CDR2 is SVGAGI (reference sequence). Trimming took 2 bases from V and 7 from J, leaving 9 bases between them. The CDR3 spans 13 residues.